Listed below are T cell receptor beta chains from one sample, sequenced in a study of shared clonotypes between healthy human individuals. TCRdb's copy holds only in-frame clones and misses some; the assay was immunoSEQ multiplex PCR. This sample has 2 million to 2.5 million clones; around 92% occur once, and the top ten carry 0.37%. The sample taken for sequencing was naive CD4+ T cells from PBMCs. Receptors originate from a man in his late teens or twenties in good health. Some clones in this sample may be carry-over from other donors' samples. The CDR3 runs from the conserved cysteine through the conserved F or W. A D gene is named only where the DNA matches it firmly. Only some rows state a clone size, as once, few, many or a class for expanded clones.

D: -; size: -; J: TRBJ1-1; V: TRBV7-3; CDR3: CASSFEEDEAFF; DNA: TGTGCCAGCAGCTTCGAAGAGGATGAAGCTTTCTTT
D: -; size: -; J: TRBJ2-3; V: TRBV5-1; CDR3: CASSLAQTTDTQYF; DNA: TGCGCCAGCAGCTTGGCCCAGACCACAGATACGCAGTATTTT
D: -; size: -; J: TRBJ2-7; V: TRBV2; CDR3: CASSIMGGGYEQYF; DNA: TGTGCCAGCAGCATTATGGGGGGTGGCTACGAGCAGTACTTC
D: -; size: -; J: TRBJ1-1; V: TRBV28; CDR3: CASSQANTEAFF; DNA: TGTGCCAGCAGTCAGGCAAACACTGAAGCTTTCTTT
D: TRBD1; size: -; J: TRBJ1-5; V: TRBV11-2; CDR3: CASSLGTGRQPQHF; DNA: TGTGCCAGCAGCTTAGGGACAGGGAGGCAGCCCCAGCATTTT
D: -; size: -; J: TRBJ2-1; V: TRBV30; CDR3: CAWSVSGSHEQFF; DNA: TGTGCCTGGAGTGTATCCGGGAGCCATGAGCAGTTCTTC
D: -; size: -; J: TRBJ2-7; V: TRBV7-8; CDR3: CASRGAGASSSYEQYF; DNA: TGTGCCAGCAGGGGGGCAGGGGCTTCTAGCTCCTACGAGCAGTACTTC
D: -; size: few; J: TRBJ1-1; V: TRBV6-5; CDR3: CASSYGGVMNTEAFF; DNA: TGTGCCAGCAGTTACGGCGGGGTTATGAACACTGAAGCTTTCTTT
D: -; size: once; J: TRBJ2-7; V: TRBV5-1; CDR3: CASSLGGSNDEQYF; DNA: TGCGCCAGCAGCTTAGGAGGGAGTAATGACGAGCAGTACTTC
D: TRBD2; size: -; J: TRBJ2-1; V: TRBV5-6; CDR3: CASSLLREWGEQFF; DNA: TGTGCCAGCAGCTTGCTGCGGGAGTGGGGTGAGCAGTTCTTC
D: TRBD2; size: -; J: TRBJ2-7; V: TRBV10-3; CDR3: CAISEGAGEVGEQYF; DNA: TGTGCCATCAGTGAGGGAGCGGGAGAGGTTGGCGAGCAGTACTTC
D: -; size: -; J: TRBJ1-3; V: TRBV18; CDR3: CASSPYQLKDFSGNTIYF; DNA: TGTGCCAGCTCACCCTACCAACTGAAGGACTTCTCTGGAAACACCATATATTTT
D: TRBD2; size: -; J: TRBJ2-7; V: TRBV11-2; CDR3: CASSPRPSSGPYEQYF; DNA: TGTGCCAGCAGCCCCAGGCCCTCTAGCGGGCCCTACGAGCAGTACTTC
D: -; size: -; J: TRBJ2-2; V: TRBV5-1; CDR3: CASSLEGPAGELFF; DNA: TGCGCCAGCAGCTTGGAGGGCCCTGCCGGGGAGCTGTTTTTT
D: -; size: -; J: TRBJ2-6; V: TRBV19; CDR3: CASSITGGNRANVLTF; DNA: TGTGCCAGTAGTATAACCGGGGGCAACAGGGCCAACGTCCTGACTTTC
D: -; size: -; J: TRBJ2-7; V: TRBV6-5; CDR3: CASRFQWSSYEQYF; DNA: TGTGCCAGCAGGTTTCAGTGGAGCTCCTACGAGCAGTACTTC
D: TRBD1; size: -; J: TRBJ1-5; V: TRBV19; CDR3: CASSIDREQPQHF; DNA: TGTGCCAGTAGTATTGACAGGGAGCAGCCCCAGCATTTT
D: -; size: -; J: TRBJ1-6; V: TRBV5-6; CDR3: CASSLRDPNSPLHF; DNA: TGTGCCAGCAGCCTAAGAGACCCCAATTCACCCCTCCACTTT
D: TRBD2; size: -; J: TRBJ2-3; V: TRBV5-1; CDR3: CASSLTTSASTDTQYF; DNA: TGCGCCAGCAGCTTAACGACTAGCGCTAGCACAGATACGCAGTATTTT
D: TRBD2; size: once; J: TRBJ2-5; V: TRBV15; CDR3: CATSSGTLKETQYF; DNA: TGTGCCACCAGTAGCGGGACATTAAAAGAGACCCAGTACTTC
D: -; size: -; J: TRBJ2-5; V: TRBV11-3; CDR3: CASSPGRLWETQYF; DNA: TGTGCCAGCAGCCCGGGGAGGTTGTGGGAGACCCAGTACTTC
D: TRBD2; size: -; J: TRBJ2-5; V: TRBV6-5; CDR3: CASSYEAGQETQYF; DNA: TGTGCCAGCAGTTACGAAGCGGGACAAGAGACCCAGTACTTC
D: TRBD2; size: few; J: TRBJ2-1; V: TRBV7-3; CDR3: CASSLGTSGRNEQFF; DNA: TGTGCCAGCAGCTTAGGGACTAGCGGGAGGAATGAGCAGTTCTTC
D: TRBD1; size: -; J: TRBJ1-3; V: TRBV19; CDR3: CASSIFGQGPGNTIYF; DNA: TGTGCCAGTAGTATCTTCGGACAGGGCCCTGGAAACACCATATATTTT
D: TRBD1; size: -; J: TRBJ2-6; V: TRBV5-1; CDR3: CASSQTGGAGSGANVLTF; DNA: TGCGCCAGCAGCCAGACAGGGGGCGCCGGCTCTGGGGCCAACGTCCTGACTTTC
D: -; size: -; J: TRBJ2-7; V: TRBV5-4; CDR3: CASSPRRRGTLYEQYF; DNA: TGTGCCAGCAGCCCCAGGAGGAGGGGAACCCTCTACGAGCAGTACTTC
D: TRBD1; size: -; J: TRBJ2-6; V: TRBV10-3; CDR3: CAISPGQRVGANVLTF; DNA: TGTGCCATCAGCCCGGGACAGAGGGTCGGGGCCAACGTCCTGACTTTC
D: -; size: -; J: TRBJ1-1; V: TRBV6-6; CDR3: CASFGIQNTEAFF; DNA: TGTGCCAGTTTCGGGATACAGAACACTGAAGCTTTCTTT
D: -; size: -; J: TRBJ2-5; V: TRBV25-1; CDR3: CASSEWGAGQETQYF; DNA: TGTGCCAGCAGTGAATGGGGGGCAGGGCAAGAGACCCAGTACTTC
D: TRBD2; size: -; J: TRBJ2-7; V: TRBV7-3; CDR3: CASSLGRGLLSYEQYF; DNA: TGTGCCAGCAGTTTGGGGAGGGGCCTCCTTTCCTACGAGCAGTACTTC
D: TRBD1; size: -; J: TRBJ2-5; V: TRBV28; CDR3: CASSRTGGRETQYF; DNA: TGTGCCAGCAGCAGGACAGGGGGACGGGAGACCCAGTACTTC